These T cell receptor beta chains were read from a single sample in a study of memory CD4+ T cells and cytomegalovirus serostatus. The assay was immunoSEQ multiplex PCR, and TCRdb's table has in-frame clones only and misses some. The sample holds more than 45,000 clones; around 74% are singletons and the top ten take 1.2%. The sequencing sample was made of memory CD4+ T cells from blood. The receptors were gathered from an adult in good health and CMV-seropositive. The CDR3 runs from the conserved cysteine through the conserved F or W. Fields, in order: CDR3 length, V gene, clone size, J gene, CDR3 protein. The size of a clone is reported for some rows only, either as once, few or many, or as a class for expanded clones.

11	TRBV7-8	NA	TRBJ1-6	CASSSNSPLHF
15	TRBV5-1	NA	TRBJ2-3	CASSLSGQKTDTQYF
17	TRBV11-3	NA	TRBJ2-3	CASSGSTPGLGVDTQYF
14	TRBV6-5	NA	TRBJ2-3	CASSYSSRGDTQYF
13	TRBV19	NA	TRBJ1-5	CASTLGGAGPQHF
13	TRBV11-2	NA	TRBJ2-1	CASRPIQRNEQFF
16	TRBV7-9	NA	TRBJ2-2	CASSIRQGSRAGELFF
13	TRBV11-2	NA	TRBJ2-7	CASSLGGSYEQYF
14	TRBV10-3	NA	TRBJ1-1	CAIRISGLNTEAFF
13	TRBV29-1	few	TRBJ1-1	CSVGRDGDTEAFF
12	TRBV7-3	NA	TRBJ2-3	CASSPQGDTQYF
15	TRBV5-1	NA	TRBJ1-2	CASSLGDRTFYGYTF
11	TRBV6-6	few	TRBJ1-5	CASSSNQPQHF
14	TRBV15	few	TRBJ1-2	CATSREGGTYGYTF
12	TRBV29-1	few	TRBJ2-3	CSVDGQTDTQYF
14	TRBV5-6	once	TRBJ2-7	CASSFGTGIYEQYF
14	TRBV15	NA	TRBJ1-5	CATNRGLSNQPQHF
16	TRBV5-4	NA	TRBJ2-7	CASSSDPGQGSYEQYF
13	TRBV19	few	TRBJ1-2	CASTSAVPHGYTF
15	TRBV2	NA	TRBJ2-1	CASRPGTGKYNEQFF
17	TRBV6-1	NA	TRBJ2-7	CASSEARAIGQGYEQYF
14	TRBV7-2	NA	TRBJ1-1	CASSLGHQNTEAFF
15	TRBV5-1	once	TRBJ2-7	CASSLFPGTGNEQYF
14	TRBV7-9	NA	TRBJ2-3	CASTLGLSTDTQYF
16	TRBV7-6	NA	TRBJ1-2	CASSLTPGNFNYGYTF
14	TRBV6-5	once	TRBJ1-6	CASSYSVSRRPLHF
12	TRBV18	NA	TRBJ1-2	CASSDGQKGYTF
15	TRBV10-3	NA	TRBJ1-6	CAIKGQSSYNSPLHF
16	TRBV13	NA	TRBJ1-2	CASSSLTGPSEGGYTF
15	TRBV7-2	few	TRBJ1-3	CASSVEGQAGNTIYF
15	TRBV19	NA	TRBJ1-6	CASSIDPTGGSPLHF
16	TRBV28	few	TRBJ2-7	CASSSPGTSEAYEQYF